One sample yielded the 18 T cell receptor beta chains listed below, sequenced in a study of T cell responses to AZD1222 COVID-19 vaccine. Using immunoSEQ multiplex PCR, the repertoire was profiled, and TCRdb retains in-frame clones only, with some absent. This table holds fewer than 300,000 clones, over 85% found once. Sequenced here: peripheral blood, sampled on day 0 of AZD1222 vaccination. Source of these receptors: an adult in good health.

This clone has just one count. The V call is TRBV5-8, the J call TRBJ2-2; D is uncertain. Trimming removed 0 bases at V and 4 bases at J, with 7 bases between. CDR3 length: 14 residues. Germline V gives CDR1 SGHTS, CDR2 YDEGEE. The CDR3 sequence is CASSLVPFTGELFF. In DNA form, the CDR3 reads TGTGCCAGCAGCTTGGTCCCCTTCACCGGGGAGCTGTTTTTT. The variable domain in full, completed from reference TRBV5-8 and TRBJ2-2, reads EAGVTQSPTHLIKTRGQQATLRCSPISGHTSVYWYQQALGLGLQFLLWYDEGEERNRGNFPPRFSGRQFPNYSSELNVNALELEDSALYLCASSLVPFTGELFFGEGSRLTVL.

For the CDR3, the DNA is TGTGCCAGCACATTCAGAGGGGAGAGGAACACCATATATTTT. Translated: CASTFRGERNTIYF. The chain uses TRBV6-1 and TRBJ1-3, with a tentative D call TRBD1 (5 bases). The V gene's germline CDR1 is MNHNS and CDR2 SASEGT. CDR3 length: 14 residues. V lost 7 bases to trimming and J lost 7 bases, with 17 bases between them.

In this sample, this clone turned up once. The rearrangement links TRBV25-1 to TRBJ1-2, with D unclear. Trimming shortened V by 3 bases and J by 1 base, and 18 bases separated the two germline ends. Germline V gene sequence: CDR1 MGHDK, CDR2 SYGVNS. This CDR3 contains 17 residues. The CDR3 here is CASSERTASPFNYGYTF. The CDR3 DNA sequence: TGTGCCAGCAGTGAGAGGACGGCTTCACCCTTTAACTATGGCTACACCTTC.

The rearrangement joins TRBV6-1 to TRBJ2-7, with 13 nucleotides matching TRBD2. This CDR3 is 16 amino acids long. Germline values: CDR1 MNHNS, CDR2 SASEGT. V dropped 0 bases and J dropped 5; count of bases not matched to a gene: 4. In DNA form, the CDR3 reads TGTGCCAGCAGTGAAGCTAAACTAGCGGGAGGGAACGAGCAGTACTTC. This translates into CASSEAKLAGGNEQYF.

This clone occurred a few times. The chain combines TRBV7-3 with TRBJ2-7; TRBD1 or TRBD2 may be the D gene (5 bases each). The CDR3 runs to 14 residues. V dropped 5 bases and J dropped 5 bases, with 16 bases sitting between them. Germline lookup yields CDR1 SGHTA and CDR2 FQGTGA. The CDR3 protein is CASSVDGTGNEQYF. The CDR3 coding sequence is TGTGCCAGCAGCGTGGATGGGACCGGGAACGAGCAGTACTTC.

The rearrangement joins TRBV5-1 to TRBJ1-2; D is ambiguous. CDR1 is SGHRS and CDR2 is YFSETQ in the germline V gene. V lost 0 bases to trimming and J lost 7 bases, with 16 bases between them. CDR3 size: 15 residues. This CDR3 reads CASSLGRVQSPGYTF. The CDR3 DNA follows: TGCGCCAGCAGCTTGGGACGGGTGCAGTCTCCTGGCTACACCTTC.

The J gene is TRBJ2-5, the V gene TRBV5-1, with D hard to call. CDR3 length equals 14 residues. Germline-derived CDR1 and CDR2 are SGHRS and YFSETQ. V lost 4 bases and J lost 3, with 13 bases in between. In DNA, the CDR3 is TGCGCCAGCAGCCCTGACCCAACCGAAGAGACCCAGTACTTC. Encoded protein: CASSPDPTEETQYF.

This chain uses TRBV6-1 with TRBJ1-2, with TRBD1 identical over 11 bases. CDR1 and CDR2 from the germline V gene are MNHNS and SASEGT. Trimming removed 4 bases from V and 3 bases from J; junction bases left unmatched: 7. The CDR3 loop spans 16 amino acids. CDR3 DNA sequence: TGTGCCAGCAGTGTCGGGCGGACAGGGGGCGACTATGGCTACACCTTC. It yields the protein CASSVGRTGGDYGYTF.

The chain employs TRBV12-3 or TRBV12-4 and TRBJ1-1; D perhaps matches TRBD1 (6 bases). The ends were cut back, 3 bases at V and 4 bases at J, with 9 bases in the middle. The CDR3 is made up of 13 amino acids. The CDR3 DNA reads as TGTGCCAGCAGTTTTCAGGGGACCACTGAAGCTTTCTTT. It encodes CASSFQGTTEAFF.

The genes are TRBV5-1 and TRBJ1-2; D ambiguous. Looked up from germline, CDR1 is SGHRS and CDR2 is YFSETQ. The V gene lost 0 bases and the J gene lost 7 bases, with 10 bases spanning the gap. This CDR3 region has 13 residues. Written as DNA, the CDR3 is TGCGCCAGCAGCTTGGACGGTGTTGGTGGCTACACCTTC. This codes for CASSLDGVGGYTF.

The chain combines TRBV7-2 with TRBJ2-2, with 10 bases matching TRBD2. This CDR3 has 16 residues. With V trimmed by 2 bases and J by 3 bases, 3 bases remained unmatched. In germline, CDR1 is SGHTA, CDR2 FQGNSA. CDR3 nucleotides: TGTGCCAGCAGCTTAAGAGCGGGAGGGTACACCGGGGAGCTGTTTTTT. This sequence encodes CASSLRAGGYTGELFF.

J is TRBJ2-1 and V is TRBV7-2; D is unclear. The V gene's germline CDR1 is SGHTA and CDR2 FQGNSA. Trimming pared 4 bases from V and 5 bases from J, leaving 12 bases between. CDR3 length: 14 residues. CDR3 nucleotides: TGTGCCAGCAGCTCTCTCCCTGCGGACAATGAGCAGTTCTTC. Translation: CASSSLPADNEQFF.

This chain joins TRBV20-1 and TRBJ1-6, with D unclear. This CDR3 is 11 amino acids long. The ends were cut back, 7 bases at V and 7 bases at J, with 8 bases in the middle. Germline loops: CDR1 DFQATT, CDR2 SNEGSKA (reference sequence). CDR3 in DNA: TGCAGTGAACAGCAGAATTCACCCCTCCACTTT. It specifies CSEQQNSPLHF.

The chain combines TRBV7-8 with TRBJ1-1, with TRBD1 as a possible D gene (5 bases). The CDR3 totals 14 residues. Germline-derived CDR1 and CDR2 are SGHVS and FQNEAQ. Trimming cost V 1 base and J 4 bases, with 10 bases left between them. The CDR3 DNA reads as TGTGCCAGCAGCTTAGTGGGGGTAGTCACTGAAGCTTTCTTT. Translated: CASSLVGVVTEAFF.

The V and J genes are TRBV29-1 and TRBJ1-1; 8 bases are shared with TRBD1. The CDR3 extends over 15 amino acids. Germline CDR1 is SQVTM and CDR2 is ANQGSEA. Trimming cost V 5 bases and J 4 bases; bases outside gene matches: 12. CDR3 region: CSVKAGGNGGTEAFF. In DNA, the CDR3 is TGCAGCGTTAAGGCAGGGGGCAATGGGGGCACTGAAGCTTTCTTT.

V is TRBV5-1 and J is TRBJ2-2, with TRBD1 matching over 9 bases. From germline, CDR1 is SGHRS and CDR2 YFSETQ. V shed 8 bases, J shed 6 bases, and the junction held 11 bases outside the gene matches. The CDR3 totals 15 residues. The CDR3 spells CASAGQGVGAGELFF. DNA of the CDR3: TGCGCCAGTGCGGGACAGGGAGTTGGGGCCGGGGAGCTGTTTTTT.

The chain employs TRBV18 and TRBJ1-5, with a weak D call TRBD1 (6 bases). Germline CDR1 is KGHSH and CDR2 is LQKENI. The CDR3 totals 17 residues. The ends were cut back, 2 bases at V and 3 bases at J, with 17 bases in the middle. CDR3 DNA: TGTGCCAGCTCACCAAGTGCGGGGGCGGGCCTCAATCAGCCCCAGCATTTT. Amino acids: CASSPSAGAGLNQPQHF.

V and J are TRBV2 and TRBJ1-6, with unresolved D. Germline V gene sequence: CDR1 SNHLY, CDR2 FYNNEI. V lost 7 bases and J lost 9, with 13 bases in between. The CDR3 length is 13 residues. CDR3 sequence: CASKSETTSPLHF. The CDR3 DNA is TGTGCCAGCAAGAGTGAAACTACTTCACCCCTCCACTTT.